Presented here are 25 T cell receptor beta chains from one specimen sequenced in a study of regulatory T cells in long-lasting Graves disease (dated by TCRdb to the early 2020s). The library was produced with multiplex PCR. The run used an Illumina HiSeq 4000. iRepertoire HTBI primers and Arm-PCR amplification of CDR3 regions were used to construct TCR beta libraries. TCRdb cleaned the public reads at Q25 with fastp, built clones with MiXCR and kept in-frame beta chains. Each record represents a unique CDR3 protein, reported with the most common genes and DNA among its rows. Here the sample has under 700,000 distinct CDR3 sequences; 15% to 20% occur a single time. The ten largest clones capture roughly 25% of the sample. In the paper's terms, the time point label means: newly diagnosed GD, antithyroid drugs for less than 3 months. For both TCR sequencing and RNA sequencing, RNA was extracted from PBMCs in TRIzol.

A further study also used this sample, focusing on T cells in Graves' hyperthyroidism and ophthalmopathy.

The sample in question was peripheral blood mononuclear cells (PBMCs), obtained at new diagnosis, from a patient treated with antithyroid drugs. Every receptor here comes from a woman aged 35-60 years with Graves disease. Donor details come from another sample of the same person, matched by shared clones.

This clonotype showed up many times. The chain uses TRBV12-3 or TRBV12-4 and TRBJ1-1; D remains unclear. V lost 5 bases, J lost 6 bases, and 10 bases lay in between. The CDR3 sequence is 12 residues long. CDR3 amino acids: CASSPLRAEAFF. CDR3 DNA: TGTGCCAGCAGTCCGTTGAGGGCTGAAGCTTTCTTT.

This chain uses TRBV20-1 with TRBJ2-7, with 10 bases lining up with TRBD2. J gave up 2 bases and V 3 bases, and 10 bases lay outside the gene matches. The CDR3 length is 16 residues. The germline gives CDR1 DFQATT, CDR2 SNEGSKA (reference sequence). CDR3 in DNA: TGCAGTGCTAGGCTAGCGGGGGTCGGTCCCCCCTACGAGCAGTACTTC. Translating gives CSARLAGVGPPYEQYF.

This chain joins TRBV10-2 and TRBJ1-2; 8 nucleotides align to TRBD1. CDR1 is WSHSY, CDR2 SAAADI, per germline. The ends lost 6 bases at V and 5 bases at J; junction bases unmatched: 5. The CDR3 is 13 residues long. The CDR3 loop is CASRPQGGYGYTF. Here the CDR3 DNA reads TGCGCCAGCAGGCCACAGGGGGGTTATGGCTACACCTTC.

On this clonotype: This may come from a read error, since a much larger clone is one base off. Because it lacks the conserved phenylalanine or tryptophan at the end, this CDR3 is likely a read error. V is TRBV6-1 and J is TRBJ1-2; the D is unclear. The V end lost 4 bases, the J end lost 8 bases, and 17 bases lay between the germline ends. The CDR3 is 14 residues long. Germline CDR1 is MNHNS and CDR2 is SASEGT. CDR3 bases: TGTGCCAGCAGTGGCGATAATCTGAGTCCCGGCTACACCTCC. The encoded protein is CASSGDNLSPGYTS.

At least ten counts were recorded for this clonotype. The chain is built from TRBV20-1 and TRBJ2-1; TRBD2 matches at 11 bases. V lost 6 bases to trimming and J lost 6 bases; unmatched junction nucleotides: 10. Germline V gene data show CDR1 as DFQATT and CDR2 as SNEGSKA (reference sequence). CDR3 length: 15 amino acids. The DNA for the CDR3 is TGCAGTGCACCCCCTAGCGGGGGGTTCTCCAATGAGCAGTTCTTC. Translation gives CSAPPSGGFSNEQFF.

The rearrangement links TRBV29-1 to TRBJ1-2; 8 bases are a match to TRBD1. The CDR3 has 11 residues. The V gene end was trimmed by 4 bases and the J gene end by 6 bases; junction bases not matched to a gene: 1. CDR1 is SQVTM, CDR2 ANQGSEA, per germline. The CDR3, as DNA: TGCAGCGTTGGACAGGGGAATGGCTACACCTTC. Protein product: CSVGQGNGYTF.

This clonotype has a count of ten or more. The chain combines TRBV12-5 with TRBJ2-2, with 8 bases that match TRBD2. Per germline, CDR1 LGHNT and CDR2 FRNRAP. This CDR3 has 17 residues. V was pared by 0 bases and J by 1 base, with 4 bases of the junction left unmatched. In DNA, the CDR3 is TGTGCTAGTGGTTTGGTACTCGGGAGGGAGAACACCGGGGAGCTGTTTTTT. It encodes CASGLVLGRENTGELFF.

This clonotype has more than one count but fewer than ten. CDR3 bases: TGTGCCAGCATTCGGGACAGGGGAAAGACTGAAGCTTTCTTT. Residues: CASIRDRGKTEAFF. V and J are TRBV6-1 and TRBJ1-1; 10 positions match TRBD1. The J segment lost 5 bases and the V segment lost 7 bases, leaving 7 bases of the junction unmatched. CDR1 and CDR2 (germline): MNHNS, SASEGT. The CDR3 spans 14 residues.

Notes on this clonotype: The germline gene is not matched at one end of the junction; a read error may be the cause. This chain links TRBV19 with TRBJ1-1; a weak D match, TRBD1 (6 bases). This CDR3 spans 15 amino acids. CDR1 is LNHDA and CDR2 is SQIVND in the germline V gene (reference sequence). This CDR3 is CAGRLDSSGSTEAFF. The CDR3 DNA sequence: TGTGCCGGTAGGTTGGACAGTTCGGGGAGCACTGAAGCTTTCTTT.

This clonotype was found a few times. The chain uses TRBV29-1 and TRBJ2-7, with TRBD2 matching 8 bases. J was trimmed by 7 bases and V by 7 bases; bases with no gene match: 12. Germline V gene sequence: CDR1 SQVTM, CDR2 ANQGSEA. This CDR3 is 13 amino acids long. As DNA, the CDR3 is TGCAGCGCAACACTAGCGGCGACTAGAGAGCAGTACTTC. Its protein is CSATLAATREQYF.

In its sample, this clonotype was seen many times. CDR3 amino acids: CASSLGGAGVRAVGQYF. The CDR3 nucleotides are TGTGCCAGCAGTTTAGGCGGCGCCGGAGTACGAGCAGTCGGGCAGTACTTC. This chain connects TRBV28 to TRBJ2-7; D gene uncertain. Germline CDR1 reads MDHEN; CDR2 reads SYDVKM. V gave up 2 bases and J gave up 9 bases, with 26 bases separating them. This CDR3 has 17 residues.

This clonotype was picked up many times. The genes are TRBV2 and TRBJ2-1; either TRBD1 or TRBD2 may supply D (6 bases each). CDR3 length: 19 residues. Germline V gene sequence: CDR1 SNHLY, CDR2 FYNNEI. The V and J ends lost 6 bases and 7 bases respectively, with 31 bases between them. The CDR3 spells CASSPRGVMAGQRENEQFF. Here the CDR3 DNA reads TGTGCCAGCAGCCCGAGGGGGGTTATGGCGGGGCAGAGGGAAAATGAGCAGTTCTTC.

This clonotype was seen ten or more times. The CDR3 loop is CASSQAGTSAYNEQFF. The CDR3 DNA follows: TGCGCCAGCAGCCAAGCCGGGACTAGCGCTTACAATGAGCAGTTCTTC. The rearrangement uses TRBV4-1 and TRBJ2-1; TRBD2 agrees at 10 bases. Germline loops: CDR1 MGHRA, CDR2 YSYEKL. J was trimmed by 4 bases and V by 1 base; bases with no gene match: 4. The CDR3 is 16 amino acids.

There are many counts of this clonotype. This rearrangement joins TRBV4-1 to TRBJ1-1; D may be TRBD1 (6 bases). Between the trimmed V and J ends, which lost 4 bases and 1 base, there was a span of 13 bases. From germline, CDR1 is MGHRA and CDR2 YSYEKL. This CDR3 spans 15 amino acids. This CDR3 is CASSPSLGGNTEAFF. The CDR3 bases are TGCGCCAGCAGCCCTAGCTTAGGGGGGAACACTGAAGCTTTCTTT.

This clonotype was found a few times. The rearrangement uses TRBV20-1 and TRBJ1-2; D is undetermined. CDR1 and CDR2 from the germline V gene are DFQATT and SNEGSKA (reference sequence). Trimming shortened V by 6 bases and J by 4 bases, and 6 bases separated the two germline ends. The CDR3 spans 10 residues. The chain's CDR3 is CSAPSYGYTF. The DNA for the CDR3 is TGCAGTGCCCCATCCTATGGCTACACCTTC.

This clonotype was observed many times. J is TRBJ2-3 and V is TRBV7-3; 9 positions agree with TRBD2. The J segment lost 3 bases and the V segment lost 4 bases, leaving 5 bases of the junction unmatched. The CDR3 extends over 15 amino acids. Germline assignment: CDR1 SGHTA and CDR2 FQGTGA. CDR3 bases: TGTGCCAGCAGCTCTGCTAGCGGGGCAACAGATACGCAGTATTTT. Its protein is CASSSASGATDTQYF.

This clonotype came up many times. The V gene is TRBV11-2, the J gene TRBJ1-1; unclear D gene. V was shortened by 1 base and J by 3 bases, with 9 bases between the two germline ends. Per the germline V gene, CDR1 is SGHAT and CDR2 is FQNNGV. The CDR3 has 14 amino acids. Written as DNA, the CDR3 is TGTGCCAGCAGCTTAGCGCCTCGGGACACTGAAGCTTTCTTT. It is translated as CASSLAPRDTEAFF.

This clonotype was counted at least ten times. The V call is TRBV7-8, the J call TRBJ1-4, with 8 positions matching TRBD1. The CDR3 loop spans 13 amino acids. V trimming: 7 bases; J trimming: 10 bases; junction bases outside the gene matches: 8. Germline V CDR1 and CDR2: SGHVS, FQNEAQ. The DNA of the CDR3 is TGTGCCAGCAACTACGACAGGGGTGGAAAACTGTTTTTT. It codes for CASNYDRGGKLFF.

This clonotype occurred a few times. The CDR3, as DNA: TGTGCCAGCAGTTACCTGGGGGTGGGAGGGACTGAAAATGGCTACACCTTC. This sequence encodes CASSYLGVGGTENGYTF. The chain joins TRBV6-5 to TRBJ1-2; a possible D gene is TRBD1 (5 bases). V was pared by 2 bases and J by 6 bases, with 22 bases between. CDR3 length: 17 amino acids. CDR1 MNHEY and CDR2 SVGAGI come from the germline V gene.

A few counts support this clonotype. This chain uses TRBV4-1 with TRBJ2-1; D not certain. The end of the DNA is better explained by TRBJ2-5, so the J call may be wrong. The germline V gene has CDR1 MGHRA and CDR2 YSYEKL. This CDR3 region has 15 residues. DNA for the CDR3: TGCGCCAGCAGCCAAGTAAGCTCTATGGGTGAGACCCAGTACTTC. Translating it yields CASSQVSSMGETQYF.

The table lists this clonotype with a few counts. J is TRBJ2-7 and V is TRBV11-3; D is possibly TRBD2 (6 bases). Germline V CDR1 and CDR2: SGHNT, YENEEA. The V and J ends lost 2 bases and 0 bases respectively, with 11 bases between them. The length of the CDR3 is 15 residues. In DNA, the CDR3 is TGTGCCAGCAGCTTACGAGACGGGAGCTCCTACGAGCAGTACTTC. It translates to CASSLRDGSSYEQYF.

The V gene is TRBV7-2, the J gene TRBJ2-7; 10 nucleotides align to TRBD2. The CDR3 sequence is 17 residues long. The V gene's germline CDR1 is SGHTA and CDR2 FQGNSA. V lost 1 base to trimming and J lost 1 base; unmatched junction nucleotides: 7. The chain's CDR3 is CASSLVASGRGSYEQYF. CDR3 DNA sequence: TGTGCCAGCAGCTTAGTGGCTAGCGGGAGAGGATCCTACGAGCAGTACTTC.

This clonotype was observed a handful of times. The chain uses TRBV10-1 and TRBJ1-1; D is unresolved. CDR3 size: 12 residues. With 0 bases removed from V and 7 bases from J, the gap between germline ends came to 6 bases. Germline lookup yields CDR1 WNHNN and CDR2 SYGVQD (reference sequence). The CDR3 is CASSESAGEAFF. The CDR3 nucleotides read TGCGCCAGCAGTGAGTCGGCAGGTGAAGCTTTCTTT.

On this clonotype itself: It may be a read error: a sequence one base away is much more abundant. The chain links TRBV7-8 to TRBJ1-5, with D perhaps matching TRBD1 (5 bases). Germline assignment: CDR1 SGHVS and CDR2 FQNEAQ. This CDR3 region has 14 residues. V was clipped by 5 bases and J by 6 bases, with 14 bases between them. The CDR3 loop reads CASSPGTIGQPQHF. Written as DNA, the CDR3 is TGTGCCAGCAGCCCCGGGACGATCGGTCAGCCCCAGCATTTT.

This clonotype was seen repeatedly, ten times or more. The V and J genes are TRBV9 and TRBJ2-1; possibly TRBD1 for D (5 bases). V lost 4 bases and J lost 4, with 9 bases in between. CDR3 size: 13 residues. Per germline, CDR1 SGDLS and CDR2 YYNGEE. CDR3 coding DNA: TGTGCCAGCAGCACAGGCGGTTACAATGAGCAGTTCTTC. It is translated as CASSTGGYNEQFF.